The entry below describes one TCR beta chain. This entry belongs to a study of CD8+CD57+ T cells in acquired aplastic anemia. In germline, CDR1 is LNHDA, CDR2 SQIVND (reference sequence). This CDR3 spans 13 amino acids. Trimming shortened V by 7 bases and J by 7 bases, and 11 bases separated the two germline ends. Patients included in sequencing had previously demonstrated CD8+CD57+ cell expansion by flow cytometry. CDR3 and TCR beta VDJ profiling relied on genomic DNA as the template. TCRdb reprocessed the reads via MiXCR and lists one record per CDR3 protein. Found here are around 170,000 distinct CDR3 sequences, 40% to 50% of them singletons; the top ten hold around a tenth.

The sample consisted of sorted CD4+, CD8+, or CD8+CD57+ T cells (not recorded which) from PBMCs. This rearrangement joins TRBV19 to TRBJ1-6; the D is unclear. This receptor was obtained from a human donor with aplastic anemia. This chain's CDR3 is CASNPAGNSPLHF. Written as DNA, the CDR3 is TGTGCCAGTAACCCGGCGGGGAATTCACCCCTCCACTTT.